The next 13 T cell receptor beta chains were all read from a single sample in a study of blood T cells in healthy people across ages (dated by TCRdb to the mid-2010s). The library was obtained by 5' RACE. Instrument on record: Illumina HiSeq 2500. A second 7 to 11 cycle PCR used a sample-barcoded 5' primer and a J-beta primer mix. TCRdb ran its own pipeline on the public reads, namely fastp trimming at Q25 and MiXCR clone calling, and kept in-frame beta chains. Every entry covers one CDR3 protein and lists the most common genes and DNA from its rows. The sample table lists 1 million to 1.2 million distinct CDR3 sequences, roughly two fifths of them with a count of one. The top ten clonotypes cover roughly 13% of the sample. Sequencing input: blood. The receptor set was obtained from a man younger than 35 in good health.

This clonotype appeared a few times. The chain is built from TRBV9 and TRBJ1-5, with a possible D match to TRBD1 (5 bases). V lost 3 bases and J 0 bases, leaving 10 bases between the germline ends. The CDR3 is made up of 15 amino acids. From germline, CDR1 is SGDLS and CDR2 YYNGEE. Here the CDR3 reads CASSATANSNQPQHF. The CDR3 DNA is TGTGCCAGCAGCGCGACAGCGAATAGCAATCAGCCCCAGCATTTT.

This clonotype has ten or more counts. V and J are TRBV12-3 or TRBV12-4 and TRBJ2-3, with no clear D. The CDR3 extends over 14 amino acids. V lost 2 bases and J 0 bases, leaving 6 bases between the germline ends. The CDR3 loop is CASSLRASTDTQYF. CDR3 DNA sequence: TGTGCCAGCAGTTTACGTGCTAGCACAGATACGCAGTATTTT.

The J gene is TRBJ2-3, the V gene TRBV12-3 or TRBV12-4; tentatively, D is TRBD1 (5 bases). The CDR3 is 13 amino acids. V lost 7 bases to trimming and J lost 4 bases, with 12 bases between them. The CDR3 DNA sequence: TGTGCCAGCACGCAGGGAATCGCAGATACGCAGTATTTT. Translation gives CASTQGIADTQYF.

This clonotype turned up a few times. V is TRBV6-2 or TRBV6-3 and J is TRBJ2-1; D is ambiguous. Trimming shortened V by 5 bases and J by 2 bases, and 7 bases separated the two germline ends. This CDR3 is 13 amino acids long. Germline CDR1 is MNHEY and CDR2 is SVGEGT. This CDR3 reads CASSPYAYNEQFF. DNA of the CDR3: TGTGCCAGCAGTCCCTATGCCTACAATGAGCAGTTCTTC.

The chain employs TRBV7-2 and TRBJ2-7; D is perhaps TRBD1 (5 bases). Germline-derived CDR1 and CDR2 are SGHTA and FQGNSA. This CDR3 has 12 amino acids. The V gene lost 5 bases and the J gene lost 6 bases, with 11 bases spanning the gap. Here the CDR3 reads CASSNSGFEQYF. CDR3 DNA sequence: TGTGCCAGCAGCAACTCAGGGTTCGAGCAGTACTTC.

In this sample, this clonotype turned up a few times. The genes are TRBV7-8 and TRBJ1-1; D remains ambiguous. V lost 0 bases to trimming and J lost 1 base, with 9 bases between them. Germline V gene sequence: CDR1 SGHVS, CDR2 FQNEAQ. The CDR3 contains 15 residues. The CDR3 nucleotides are TGTGCCAGCAGCTTAGCCCCCTTGGGGAACACTGAAGCTTTCTTT. It yields the protein CASSLAPLGNTEAFF. Combining the CDR3 with reference TRBV7-8 and TRBJ1-1 gives the whole variable domain GAGVSQSPRYKVAKRGQDVALRCDPISGHVSLFWYQQALGQGPEFLTYFQNEAQLDKSGLPSDRFFAERPEGSVSTLKIQRTQQEDSAVYLCASSLAPLGNTEAFFGQGTRLTVV.

The V gene is TRBV7-9, the J gene TRBJ1-2; tentatively, D is TRBD1 (5 bases). Germline values: CDR1 SEHNR, CDR2 FQNEAQ (reference sequence). The V end was cut by 3 bases, the J end by 10 bases, with 15 bases between. There are 13 residues in the CDR3. The CDR3 sequence: CASSFVGRGDYTF. CDR3 in DNA: TGTGCCAGCAGCTTCGTCGGGAGGGGAGACTACACCTTC.

The rearrangement uses TRBV6-5 and TRBJ1-1; no reliable D call. There are 13 residues in the CDR3. Looked up from germline, CDR1 is MNHEY and CDR2 is SVGAGI. Trimming shortened V by 0 bases and J by 8 bases, and 10 bases separated the two germline ends. CDR3 amino acids: CASSYSMYGEAFF. CDR3 nucleotides: TGTGCCAGCAGTTACTCGATGTATGGGGAAGCTTTCTTT.

The chain links TRBV12-3 or TRBV12-4 to TRBJ2-7; weak D call: TRBD1 (6 bases). This CDR3 has 13 amino acids. V lost 3 bases, J lost 7 bases, and 13 bases lay in between. For the CDR3, the DNA is TGTGCCAGCAGTTTTTTGGTGGGGGCTGAGCAGTACTTC. It is translated as CASSFLVGAEQYF.

With respect to this clonotype: A much larger clone differs from this one at a single base, so this may be a read error. The chain recombines TRBV7-2 with TRBJ2-1; possibly TRBD1 for D (6 bases). The CDR3 has 13 amino acids. Per the germline V gene, CDR1 is SGHTA and CDR2 is FQGNSA. CDR3 coding DNA: TGTGCCAGCAGCACTTCGACAGGAAATGGGCAGTTCTTC. Amino acid sequence: CASSTSTGNGQFF.

This clonotype has more than one count but fewer than ten. This chain joins TRBV29-1 and TRBJ2-7; D gene uncertain. Germline-derived CDR1 and CDR2 are SQVTM and ANQGSEA. The length of the CDR3 is 14 residues. V lost 0 bases and J 4 bases, leaving 13 bases between the germline ends. The CDR3 loop is CSVEDPIQNYEQYF. Here the CDR3 DNA reads TGCAGCGTTGAAGATCCTATACAGAATTACGAGCAGTACTTC.

Comments on this clonotype: A much larger clone is a single base away; this may be a read error. This rearrangement joins TRBV5-1 to TRBJ2-1; 9 bases align to TRBD2. With V trimmed by 2 bases and J by 9 bases, 9 bases remained unmatched. Germline V lookup: CDR1 SGHRS, CDR2 YFSETQ. The CDR3 extends over 15 amino acids. CDR3 loop: CASSFAGGPSSEQFF. The DNA for the CDR3 is TGCGCCAGCAGCTTTGCGGGGGGGCCGAGTAGTGAGCAGTTCTTC.

The rearrangement joins TRBV20-1 to TRBJ1-5; the D is unclear. Germline lookup yields CDR1 DFQATT and CDR2 SNEGSKA (reference sequence). This CDR3 has 16 amino acids. Trimming shortened V by 6 bases and J by 2 bases, and 20 bases separated the two germline ends. CDR3: CSASLPGAEGNQPQHF. CDR3 nucleotides: TGCAGTGCGAGCCTACCGGGAGCCGAAGGCAATCAGCCCCAGCATTTT.